The 10 T cell receptor beta chains below were found in one sample sequenced in a study of beta chain features in type 1 diabetes. Study-level points and caveats: Shorter TCRB CDR3s, moderately but significantly so, were found in Type 1 diabetes patients in all four CD4+ subsets.

Isolated RNA was reverse transcribed in full, so expressed TCRB transcripts were sequenced. Clones were sequenced by immunoSEQ multiplex PCR, and TCRdb holds only the in-frame ones, with some missing. The sample includes approximately 170,000 clones, approximately 7.8% of them seen just once. No antigen is known for these receptors. Specimen: central memory CD4+ T cells from blood. The receptors originated from a woman in her thirties or forties with type 1 diabetes.

There are a few counts of this clone. The chain couples TRBV23-1 to TRBJ2-3; 10 nucleotides align to TRBD2. TRBV23-1 is flagged as an ORF with uncertain function. Trimming cost V 4 bases and J 0 bases; bases outside gene matches: 4. The CDR3 is made up of 16 amino acids. The chain's CDR3 is CASSPEAGGSTDTQYF. The CDR3 DNA reads TGCGCCAGCAGTCCGGAAGCGGGGGGGAGCACAGATACGCAGTATTTT.

The rearrangement uses TRBV28 and TRBJ1-1; D is possibly TRBD1 (5 bases). The CDR3 is made up of 15 amino acids. The V end was cut by 4 bases, the J end by 1 base, with 13 bases between. Germline values: CDR1 MDHEN, CDR2 SYDVKM. In DNA, the CDR3 is TGTGCCAGCAGTTCCTCCGGACACTCGAACACTGAAGCTTTCTTT. Protein: CASSSSGHSNTEAFF. Variable domain in full (rest from reference TRBV28 and TRBJ1-1): DVKVTQSSRYLVKRTGEKVFLECVQDMDHENMFWYRQDPGLGLRLIYFSYDVKMKEKGDIPEGYSVSREKKERFSLILESASTNQTSMYLCASSSSGHSNTEAFFGQGTRLTVV.

This clone was counted only a few times. V gene TRBV15 combines with J gene TRBJ1-4, with D hard to call. Trimming removed 0 bases from V and 3 bases from J, with 8 bases in between. Per the germline V gene, CDR1 is LNHNV and CDR2 is YYDKDF (reference sequence). The CDR3 length is 15 residues. The DNA for the CDR3 is TGTGCCACCAGCAGAGAACGGCAGGCTAATGAAAAACTGTTTTTT. Its protein product is CATSRERQANEKLFF.

This clone was picked up many times. The chain combines TRBV30 with TRBJ1-2, with TRBD1 identical over 8 bases. The J segment lost 3 bases and the V segment lost 3 bases, leaving 3 bases of the junction unmatched. This CDR3 region has 13 residues. CDR1 is GTSNPN and CDR2 is SVGIG in the germline V gene (reference sequence). The CDR3 bases are TGTGCCTGGAGCACAGGGGGATACTATGGCTACACCTTC. It specifies CAWSTGGYYGYTF. The whole variable domain, filled in from reference TRBV30 and TRBJ1-2, reads SQTIHQWPATLVQPVGSPLSLECTVEGTSNPNLYWYRQAAGRGLQLLFYSVGIGQISSEVPQNLSASRPQDRQFILSSKKLLLSDSGFYLCAWSTGGYYGYTFGSGTRLTVV.

This clone was found many times. This chain links TRBV5-1 with TRBJ2-3, with D perhaps matching TRBD2 (5 bases). CDR3 size: 15 residues. CDR1 and CDR2 (germline): SGHRS, YFSETQ. Trimming removed 1 base from V and 3 bases from J, with 12 bases in between. The CDR3 reads CASSLLQRATDTQYF. DNA of the CDR3: TGCGCCAGCAGCTTGCTACAGAGGGCGACAGATACGCAGTATTTT.

This clone occurred a few times. V and J are TRBV18 and TRBJ2-7; 9 nucleotides match TRBD1. V was pared by 3 bases and J by 7 bases, with 4 bases of the junction left unmatched. This CDR3 spans 13 amino acids. Germline-derived CDR1 and CDR2 are KGHSH and LQKENI. The CDR3 sequence is CASSPGTGWEQYF. The CDR3 nucleotides are TGTGCCAGCTCACCCGGGACAGGGTGGGAGCAGTACTTC.

The sample holds many counts of this clone. The chain uses TRBV13 and TRBJ2-7; TRBD1 aligns across 9 bases. Trimming removed 6 bases from V and 6 bases from J; junction bases left unmatched: 9. From germline, CDR1 is PRHDT and CDR2 FYEKMQ (reference sequence). The CDR3 length is 14 residues. CDR3 residues: CASRSRDREVEQYF. The CDR3 nucleotides read TGTGCCAGCAGATCCCGGGACAGGGAGGTCGAGCAGTACTTC.

This clone was detected only a few times. This chain links TRBV5-1 with TRBJ1-1; D uncertain. The V end lost 0 bases, the J end lost 6 bases, and 9 bases lay between the germline ends. From germline, CDR1 is SGHRS and CDR2 YFSETQ. The CDR3 consists of 13 residues. The CDR3 region is CASSLGSDSEAFF. The CDR3 bases are TGCGCCAGCAGCTTGGGCAGCGATTCTGAAGCTTTCTTT.

The V and J genes are TRBV6-5 and TRBJ2-7; 11 bases map to TRBD1. Per germline, CDR1 MNHEY and CDR2 SVGAGI. J lost 5 bases, V lost 2 bases, and 5 bases had no gene match. CDR3 length: 15 residues. CDR3 in amino acids: CASSYMDRGRNEQYF. The CDR3 coding sequence is TGTGCCAGCAGTTACATGGACAGGGGGCGAAACGAGCAGTACTTC.

In its sample, this clone was seen a few times. V gene TRBV18 combines with J gene TRBJ2-7; maybe TRBD1 (6 bases). This CDR3 spans 15 amino acids. Germline V gene data show CDR1 as KGHSH and CDR2 as LQKENI. Deletions cut 4 bases from V and 0 bases from J, with 13 bases between. In nucleotides, the CDR3 is TGTGCCAGCTCACAAAGACAGGCGAACTCCTACGAGCAGTACTTC. This translates into CASSQRQANSYEQYF.